The entry below describes one T cell receptor beta chain. Its antigen is undetermined. The CDR3 consists of 14 residues. The germline V gene encodes CDR1 SGHTA and CDR2 FQGNSA. Trimming cost V 3 bases and J 4 bases, with 13 bases left between them. This entry is derived from a study of cytomegalovirus exposure and HLA in healthy donors. Study results and limitations: A missense DCLRE1C variant was associated with V- and J-gene trimming of TCR beta chains in a later analysis, and an independent cohort replicated the association. The listing of roughly 160 TCR beta chains classed them as cytomegalovirus-associated. In a later analysis, a genetic analysis reported fewer productive-TCR N-insertions in an Asian-associated ancestry cluster than the cohort average.

Both 60 Vbeta primers and 13 Jbeta primers went into the PCR. Profiling relied on immunoSEQ multiplex PCR, and the TCRdb table lists in-frame clones only, not all of them. Of approximately 130,000 clones listed, roughly three fifths are singletons. This TCR was recovered from a woman aged 40 to 49 in good health and CMV-seronegative. Sequencing was performed on PBMCs. The chain employs TRBV7-2 and TRBJ2-7; maybe TRBD1 (6 bases). CDR3: CASSLGRGAYEQYF. CDR3 in DNA: TGTGCCAGCAGCTTGGGCAGGGGCGCATACGAGCAGTACTTC.